This T cell receptor beta chain was captured by sequencing in a study of Graves' ophthalmopathy and Graves' hyperthyroidism. Notes on the study in general: Blood samples also showed most expanded thyroid clonotypes exceeding 0.001 frequency.

This CDR3 contains 14 residues. Germline CDR1 reads KGHDR; CDR2 reads SFDVKD. The V gene end was trimmed by 7 bases and the J gene end by 2 bases; junction bases not matched to a gene: 6. About this clonotype: Its antigen is not known.

Beta-chain TCR CDR3 regions were amplified from RNA transcripts. RT-PCR in the first round used HTBI primers; a second-round multiplex PCR followed. TCRdb used MiXCR to reprocess the multiplex PCR reads, holding one entry per CDR3 protein. This sample has some 360,000 distinct CDR3 sequences, with approximately 17% found just once. Lactation, pregnancy, uncontrolled infections and other autoimmune diseases were all grounds for excluding patients. Symptoms, serum thyroxine and TRAb, thyroid ultrasound, and orbital computed tomography formed the diagnostic basis. Someone took the PBMCs out of 8.5 to 10 ml of fresh peripheral blood.

The receptor was derived from an adult woman with stable Graves' hyperthyroidism. Input material: peripheral blood. The chain uses TRBV24-1 and TRBJ1-2, with 7 bases lining up with TRBD1. The CDR3 sequence is CATSRTGSNYGYTF. The CDR3 DNA is TGTGCCACCAGCCGGACAGGATCCAACTATGGCTACACCTTC.